Below are 22 T cell receptor beta chains sequenced from a single sample in a study of shared clonotypes between healthy human individuals. CD8 cells classed as naive were CD45RO-negative and positively selected for CCR7, excluding terminally differentiated effector memory CD45RA+ cells. Sequenced by immunoSEQ multiplex PCR; TCRdb stores in-frame clones only, minus some. The sample gives around 1,900,000 clones, over 85% of which show up once; about 1.7% is in the top ten. The specimen was naive CD8+ T cells from PBMCs. These receptor sequences come from a young man in good health. Some clones in this sample may be carry-over from other donors' samples.

This clone was observed a few times. This sequence joins TRBV4-1 and TRBJ1-5; unclear D gene. The length of the CDR3 is 13 residues. Germline lookup yields CDR1 MGHRA and CDR2 YSYEKL. The germline V and J ends were trimmed by 2 bases and 4 bases, with 6 bases remaining between them. CDR3 region: CASSQPLNQPQHF. The CDR3 DNA reads as TGCGCCAGCAGCCAACCTTTAAATCAGCCCCAGCATTTT.

The chain combines TRBV4-1 with TRBJ1-4; D unclear. CDR3 size: 16 residues. The germline V gene encodes CDR1 MGHRA and CDR2 YSYEKL. V lost 3 bases, J lost 5 bases, and 16 bases lay in between. This chain's CDR3 is CASSQTPGLGNEKLFF. CDR3 bases: TGCGCCAGCAGCCAGACACCGGGCCTAGGGAATGAAAAACTGTTTTTT.

This clone appeared a few times. The chain joins TRBV7-9 to TRBJ2-1; D unclear. Germline CDR1 and CDR2: SEHNR and FQNEAQ (reference sequence). V lost 3 bases and J 6 bases, leaving 6 bases between the germline ends. This CDR3 is built from 12 residues. CDR3 DNA sequence: TGTGCCAGCAGCTTCCCTAGCAATGAGCAGTTCTTC. This gives the protein CASSFPSNEQFF.

V usage is TRBV27 and J usage is TRBJ1-1; D uncertain. Trimming left V 10 bases short and J 1 base short, with 13 bases between. The CDR3 covers 13 residues. Germline V gene data show CDR1 as MNHEY and CDR2 as SMNVEV (reference sequence). CDR3 protein: CATKSGQNTEAFF. The CDR3, as DNA: TGTGCCACCAAAAGCGGGCAGAACACTGAAGCTTTCTTT.

The rearrangement uses TRBV6-5 and TRBJ2-7; 8 bases agree with TRBD1. V lost 7 bases, J lost 7 bases, and 15 bases stayed unmatched. Looked up from germline, CDR1 is MNHEY and CDR2 is SVGAGI. This CDR3 is built from 15 residues. This CDR3 is CASTEGRTGTWEQYF. The DNA for the CDR3 is TGTGCCAGCACCGAGGGTCGGACAGGGACCTGGGAGCAGTACTTC.

The chain recombines TRBV27 with TRBJ2-1, with 9 bases matching TRBD2. V shed 4 bases and J 9 bases; nucleotides not matched to a gene: 7. The CDR3 extends over 14 amino acids. From germline, CDR1 is MNHEY and CDR2 SMNVEV (reference sequence). The CDR3 coding sequence is TGTGCCAGCAGTTATATTGGTAGCGGGAGTGAGCAGTTCTTC. Its protein is CASSYIGSGSEQFF.

This clone appeared a single time. This rearrangement joins TRBV5-6 to TRBJ2-7, with 8 positions matching TRBD2. V dropped 4 bases and J dropped 4; count of bases not matched to a gene: 13. This CDR3 contains 16 residues. Germline CDR1 SGHDT, CDR2 YYEEEE. DNA for the CDR3: TGTGCCAGCAGCGGCCGTAGCGGGACCTACCCTTACGAGCAGTACTTC. Its translation: CASSGRSGTYPYEQYF.

This chain uses TRBV10-3 with TRBJ2-1; no reliable D call. Germline CDR1 reads ENHRY; CDR2 reads SYGVKD. The CDR3 is 14 amino acids. V gave up 4 bases and J gave up 7 bases, with 14 bases separating them. The CDR3 is CAISAAGPRNEQFF. In DNA, the CDR3 is TGTGCCATCAGTGCCGCCGGTCCTAGGAATGAGCAGTTCTTC.

This chain joins TRBV29-1 and TRBJ2-7; either TRBD1 or TRBD2 may supply D (6 bases each). V was trimmed by 3 bases and J by 4 bases, leaving 16 bases between them. CDR1 and CDR2 from the germline V gene are SQVTM and ANQGSEA. The CDR3 length is 14 residues. The CDR3: CSVEEKGGSYEQYF. The CDR3 region has the DNA TGCAGCGTTGAGGAGAAGGGGGGCTCTTACGAGCAGTACTTC.

This chain connects TRBV29-1 to TRBJ2-1; TRBD1 agrees at 7 bases. This CDR3 region has 13 residues. Germline assignment: CDR1 SQVTM and CDR2 ANQGSEA. J gave up 8 bases and V 4 bases, and 8 bases lay outside the gene matches. CDR3 amino acids: CSVGEPQGYEQFF. The CDR3 bases are TGCAGCGTTGGGGAACCACAGGGGTATGAGCAGTTCTTC.

The chain uses TRBV28 and TRBJ1-5; D gene uncertain. The V and J ends lost 1 base and 7 bases respectively, with 14 bases between them. Germline CDR1 MDHEN, CDR2 SYDVKM. CDR3 size: 15 residues. In nucleotides, the CDR3 is TGTGCCAGCAGTTTATTGGGCGGCCTAAGGCAGCCCCAGCATTTT. Residues: CASSLLGGLRQPQHF.

J is TRBJ2-1 and V is TRBV9; D is ambiguous. V lost 4 bases and J 3 bases, leaving 8 bases between the germline ends. Germline CDR1 is SGDLS and CDR2 is YYNGEE. The CDR3 has 13 residues. CDR3 residues: CASSPSHYNEQFF. The DNA of the CDR3 is TGTGCCAGCAGCCCATCCCACTACAATGAGCAGTTCTTC.

There are a few counts of this clone. This chain links TRBV2 with TRBJ1-1; D remains ambiguous. Looked up from germline, CDR1 is SNHLY and CDR2 is FYNNEI. The CDR3 runs 13 residues. V was pared by 2 bases and J by 6 bases, with 10 bases between. In DNA form, the CDR3 reads TGTGCCAGCAGTGAATACGTACGTGCTGAAGCTTTCTTT. Translation: CASSEYVRAEAFF.

The rearrangement uses TRBV7-9 and TRBJ2-3; 7 positions match TRBD2. V lost 5 bases and J lost 2; bases outside the gene matches: 4. Germline values: CDR1 SEHNR, CDR2 FQNEAQ (reference sequence). The CDR3 runs to 14 residues. The CDR3: CASSESGNTDTQYF. The CDR3, as DNA: TGTGCCAGCAGCGAAAGCGGGAACACAGATACGCAGTATTTT.

This clone showed up just once. This chain joins TRBV9 and TRBJ2-7, with TRBD1 matching over 7 bases. Germline CDR1 and CDR2: SGDLS and YYNGEE. The CDR3 loop spans 13 amino acids. The V segment lost 4 bases and the J segment 5 bases; nucleotides outside the gene matches: 6. The CDR3 loop is CASSPTGYNEQYF. CDR3 sequence (DNA): TGTGCCAGCAGCCCGACAGGGTACAACGAGCAGTACTTC.

The rearrangement joins TRBV13 to TRBJ2-7; 7 bases are shared with TRBD1. This CDR3 spans 14 amino acids. CDR1 and CDR2 (germline): PRHDT, FYEKMQ (reference sequence). V lost 4 bases and J lost 1; bases outside the gene matches: 4. The CDR3 region has the DNA TGTGCCAGCAGCTCACGACAGGGTTCCTACGAGCAGTACTTC. Translation gives CASSSRQGSYEQYF.

J is TRBJ1-2 and V is TRBV19; D may be TRBD1 (6 bases). V was cut by 3 bases and J by 4 bases, with 18 bases left in between. There are 16 residues in the CDR3. Germline V gene data show CDR1 as LNHDA and CDR2 as SQIVND (reference sequence). As DNA, the CDR3 is TGTGCCAGTAGTATCAGCGACTACAGGGCCCGCTATGGCTACACCTTC. Protein product: CASSISDYRARYGYTF.

This clone is a singleton in its sample. The chain recombines TRBV7-2 with TRBJ1-1; D is perhaps TRBD1 (5 bases). Germline V gene sequence: CDR1 SGHTA, CDR2 FQGNSA. The CDR3 loop spans 16 amino acids. Trimming took off 3 bases at V and 4 bases at J, with 18 bases between the two ends. CDR3 bases: TGTGCCAGCAGCTTTCGAGTGGCAGGGTCGGTCACTGAAGCTTTCTTT. This translates into CASSFRVAGSVTEAFF. Full variable domain (rest looked up from reference TRBV7-2 and TRBJ1-1): GAGVSQSPSNKVTEKGKDVELRCDPISGHTALYWYRQSLGQGLEFLIYFQGNSAPDKSGLPSDRFSAERTGGSVSTLTIQRTQQEDSAVYLCASSFRVAGSVTEAFFGQGTRLTVV.

The chain carries TRBV5-4 and TRBJ2-7; TRBD1 matches at 8 bases. The CDR3 covers 16 residues. The germline V gene has CDR1 SGHNT and CDR2 YYREEE (reference sequence). V dropped 0 bases and J dropped 5; count of bases not matched to a gene: 10. The CDR3 region has the DNA TGTGCCAGCAGCTTGGCCCGGGTTCAGGGGGCCCACGAGCAGTACTTC. This encodes CASSLARVQGAHEQYF.

The rearrangement uses TRBV5-1 and TRBJ1-1, with no clear D. The CDR3 is 19 amino acids. Looked up from germline, CDR1 is SGHRS and CDR2 is YFSETQ. The V end was cut by 4 bases, the J end by 1 base, with 26 bases between. The CDR3 DNA is TGCGCCAGCAGCCCGGGAAAAATACACAGAGACCTACGGAACACTGAAGCTTTCTTT. Translating gives CASSPGKIHRDLRNTEAFF. Looking up the rest from reference TRBV5-1 and TRBJ1-1 gives the full variable domain: KAGVTQTPRYLIKTRGQQVTLSCSPISGHRSVSWYQQTPGQGLQFLFEYFSETQRNKGNFPGRFSGRQFSNSRSEMNVSTLELGDSALYLCASSPGKIHRDLRNTEAFFGQGTRLTVV.

V and J are TRBV7-7 and TRBJ2-7; D remains unclear. V lost 4 bases to trimming and J lost 0 bases, with 10 bases between them. The CDR3 consists of 14 residues. Germline assignment: CDR1 SSHAT and CDR2 FNYEAQ (reference sequence). Here the CDR3 reads CASSSHRASYEQYF. CDR3 DNA sequence: TGTGCCAGCAGCTCACACAGAGCCTCCTACGAGCAGTACTTC.

The chain joins TRBV13 to TRBJ1-1; D not certain. Trimming left V 0 bases short and J 3 bases short, with 14 bases between. This CDR3 has 16 residues. Germline lookup yields CDR1 PRHDT and CDR2 FYEKMQ (reference sequence). For the CDR3, the DNA is TGTGCCAGCAGCTTAGGCCACTCTAATCGCGACACTGAAGCTTTCTTT. Translation gives CASSLGHSNRDTEAFF.